These 21 T cell receptor beta chains were all obtained from the same sample, sequenced in a study of vaccination effects on CD4 cells after COVID-19. Cells that had been cultured for nine to eleven days were the source of isolated CD4+ T cells. These receptors are not linked to any known antigen. Measured with immunoSEQ multiplex PCR; TCRdb has only the in-frame clones, and not every one. The sample has 70,000 to 75,000 clones; approximately 71% are singletons. The sample consisted of CD4+ T cells from PBMCs cultured without peptide, taken before COVID-19 vaccination. These receptors were taken from a human donor who received a COVID-19 vaccine.

The chain combines TRBV6-5 with TRBJ2-2, with D hard to call. V was pared by 6 bases and J by 5 bases, with 4 bases between. The CDR3 loop spans 11 amino acids. Germline-derived CDR1 and CDR2 are MNHEY and SVGAGI. The CDR3 loop is CASSKTGELFF. CDR3 DNA sequence: TGTGCCAGCAGCAAGACCGGGGAGCTGTTTTTT.

The V gene is TRBV5-4, the J gene TRBJ2-5, with a weak D call TRBD2 (6 bases). CDR1 is SGHNT and CDR2 is YYREEE in the germline V gene (reference sequence). Trimming took 4 bases from V and 2 from J, leaving 9 bases between them. This CDR3 has 13 amino acids. CDR3 sequence reads: CASSPGLQETQYF. DNA of the CDR3: TGTGCCAGCAGCCCGGGACTTCAAGAGACCCAGTACTTC.

The rearrangement joins TRBV5-1 to TRBJ2-1; no definite D call. Germline V gives CDR1 SGHRS, CDR2 YFSETQ. V was trimmed by 5 bases and J by 7 bases, leaving 19 bases between them. This CDR3 contains 15 residues. The CDR3 reads CASSAVGQNENEQFF. DNA of the CDR3: TGCGCCAGCAGTGCAGTTGGGCAGAATGAGAATGAGCAGTTCTTC. Looking up the rest from reference TRBV5-1 and TRBJ2-1 gives the full variable domain: KAGVTQTPRYLIKTRGQQVTLSCSPISGHRSVSWYQQTPGQGLQFLFEYFSETQRNKGNFPGRFSGRQFSNSRSEMNVSTLELGDSALYLCASSAVGQNENEQFFGPGTRLTVL.

The V call is TRBV11-2, the J call TRBJ2-5; TRBD1 agrees at 7 bases. CDR3 length equals 13 residues. The germline CDR1 and CDR2 sequences are SGHAT and FQNNGV. Losses at the gene ends were 5 bases for V and 9 bases for J; bases not matched to a gene: 9. The CDR3, as DNA: TGTGCCAGCAGCCCCCGGGACAGTCAGCCCCAGTACTTC. As protein: CASSPRDSQPQYF.

The chain is built from TRBV5-1 and TRBJ2-1, with D perhaps matching TRBD2 (5 bases). The CDR3 runs to 15 residues. CDR1 and CDR2 (germline): SGHRS, YFSETQ. V lost 3 bases and J lost 8, with 18 bases in between. The DNA for the CDR3 is TGCGCCAGCAGCTCCCCGTCTACTGGAGGTTATGAGCAGTTCTTC. It yields the protein CASSSPSTGGYEQFF.

The chain is built from TRBV5-5 and TRBJ2-1; 9 bases line up with TRBD1. This CDR3 has 13 amino acids. J was trimmed by 9 bases and V by 5 bases; bases with no gene match: 6. CDR1 is SGHKS and CDR2 is YYEKEE in the germline V gene (reference sequence). The CDR3 here is CASSPGQGREQFF. The CDR3 DNA sequence: TGTGCCAGCAGTCCGGGACAGGGCCGTGAGCAGTTCTTC.

The sample holds a few counts of this clone. This rearrangement joins TRBV7-3 to TRBJ2-3; D is ambiguous. Trimming took off 5 bases at V and 2 bases at J, with 8 bases between the two ends. The CDR3 totals 13 residues. CDR1 is SGHTA, CDR2 FQGTGA, per germline. The DNA for the CDR3 is TGTGCCAGCAGCCCTAAAAACACAGATACGCAGTATTTT. Its translation is CASSPKNTDTQYF.

V gene TRBV6-2 or TRBV6-3 combines with J gene TRBJ2-2, with 7 nucleotides matching TRBD1. CDR3 length: 16 amino acids. Germline assignment: CDR1 MNHEY and CDR2 SVGEGT. V gave up 5 bases and J gave up 2 bases; unmatched junction bases: 8. The CDR3 spells CASSPTGAPNTGELFF. CDR3 bases: TGTGCCAGCAGTCCCACAGGGGCCCCTAACACCGGGGAGCTGTTTTTT.

The rearrangement uses TRBV5-1 and TRBJ1-4; TRBD1 is a possible D gene (6 bases). The CDR3 contains 16 residues. CDR1 and CDR2 (germline): SGHRS, YFSETQ. The V end was cut by 1 base, the J end by 2 bases, with 12 bases between. CDR3 DNA: TGCGCCAGCAGCTTGCTCGGGACAACCACTAATGAAAAACTGTTTTTT. Protein product: CASSLLGTTTNEKLFF.

The chain combines TRBV10-2 with TRBJ2-3; D ambiguous. The germline gives CDR1 WSHSY, CDR2 SAAADI. The CDR3 has 11 residues. V was cut by 8 bases and J by 3 bases, with 6 bases left in between. CDR3 nucleotides: TGCGCCAGCGCCGCAACAGATACGCAGTATTTT. Its translation is CASAATDTQYF.

This chain links TRBV10-1 with TRBJ2-2; D is possibly TRBD2 (5 bases). The CDR3 extends over 14 amino acids. Per germline, CDR1 WNHNN and CDR2 SYGVQD (reference sequence). V lost 6 bases and J 6 bases, leaving 14 bases between the germline ends. The CDR3 loop reads CASSVLVGSGELFF. The CDR3 DNA reads as TGCGCCAGCAGCGTACTAGTAGGGTCCGGGGAGCTGTTTTTT.

The genes are TRBV7-3 and TRBJ1-5, with TRBD1 matching over 9 bases. The CDR3 totals 18 residues. V shed 2 bases and J 0 bases; nucleotides not matched to a gene: 8. The germline CDR1 and CDR2 sequences are SGHTA and FQGTGA. As DNA, the CDR3 is TGTGCCAGCAGCTTACCGACAGGGGGGGGCCATAGCAATCAGCCCCAGCATTTT. It encodes CASSLPTGGGHSNQPQHF.

The chain uses TRBV5-1 and TRBJ2-1, with 10 bases identical to TRBD1. The CDR3 covers 14 residues. Germline-derived CDR1 and CDR2 are SGHRS and YFSETQ. V shed 0 bases and J 8 bases; nucleotides not matched to a gene: 2. CDR3 sequence: CASSLAGTGDEQFF. The CDR3 DNA reads TGCGCCAGCAGCTTGGCCGGGACAGGGGATGAGCAGTTCTTC.

V usage is TRBV24-1 and J usage is TRBJ2-2, with a tentative D call TRBD2 (6 bases). Trimming took 6 bases from V and 3 from J, leaving 16 bases between them. The CDR3 totals 16 residues. CDR1 is KGHDR and CDR2 is SFDVKD in the germline V gene. In DNA form, the CDR3 reads TGTGCCACCAGTAGTACCCGGGGGACGGACACCGGGGAGCTGTTTTTT. It translates to CATSSTRGTDTGELFF.

The V call is TRBV6-2 or TRBV6-3, the J call TRBJ2-7; 7 bases are shared with TRBD2. The germline V gene encodes CDR1 MNHEY and CDR2 SVGEGT. Losses at the gene ends were 2 bases for V and 2 bases for J; bases not matched to a gene: 3. The CDR3 is 14 amino acids. CDR3 amino acids: CASSYSGVPYEQYV. DNA of the CDR3: TGTGCCAGCAGTTACAGCGGGGTACCCTACGAGCAGTACGTC.

The V gene is TRBV2, the J gene TRBJ2-7; TRBD1 matches 8 bases. CDR3 length equals 14 residues. J gave up 1 base and V 6 bases, and 5 bases lay outside the gene matches. Germline assignment: CDR1 SNHLY and CDR2 FYNNEI. DNA for the CDR3: TGTGCCAGCAGAGGACAGGGAATATCCTACGAGCAGTACGTC. Protein sequence: CASRGQGISYEQYV.

This chain connects TRBV12-3 or TRBV12-4 to TRBJ1-4; possible D gene TRBD1, 5 bases. The CDR3 runs to 13 residues. V lost 3 bases, J lost 11 bases, and 13 bases lay in between. The CDR3 is CASSLGETGKLFF. The DNA of the CDR3 is TGTGCCAGCAGTTTGGGGGAGACTGGTAAACTGTTTTTT.

The chain employs TRBV24-1 and TRBJ1-5, with 7 bases that match TRBD1. Germline trimming cut 3 bases from V and 3 bases from J; bases unmatched to any gene: 4. Per the germline V gene, CDR1 is KGHDR and CDR2 is SFDVKD. The CDR3 spans 15 residues. The CDR3 region has the DNA TGTGCCACCAGTGATATCGGGACAGACAATCAGCCCCAGCATTTT. Translating gives CATSDIGTDNQPQHF.

The chain combines TRBV21-1 with TRBJ2-7; TRBD1, the table's D call, was not compared with the DNA. TRBV21-1 is described as a pseudogene. This CDR3 contains 15 residues. CDR3 DNA: TGTGCCAGCAGCACCCCCCGGGACAGCTCCTACGAGCAGTACGTC. Translation: CASSTPRDSSYEQYV.

The chain uses TRBV29-1 and TRBJ1-2; no clear D gene. The CDR3 has 9 residues. Trimming took off 3 bases at V and 7 bases at J, with 3 bases between the two ends. Germline CDR1 and CDR2: SQVTM and ANQGSEA. The CDR3 DNA follows: TGCAGCGTTGAGGTTGGCTACACCTTC. It translates to CSVEVGYTF. The full variable domain, rest sourced from reference TRBV29-1 and TRBJ1-2, is SAVISQKPSRDICQRGTSLTIQCQVDSQVTMMFWYRQQPGQSLTLIATANQGSEATYESGFVIDKFPISRPNLTFSTLTVSNMSPEDSSIYLCSVEVGYTFGSGTRLTVV.

The CDR3 reads CASSYGGGIQYF. The CDR3 DNA reads TGTGCCAGCAGTTACGGGGGGGGCATTCAGTACTTC. The rearrangement uses TRBV6-2 or TRBV6-3 and TRBJ2-4; 7 bases are a match to TRBD2. V dropped 2 bases and J dropped 9; count of bases not matched to a gene: 1. Germline lookup yields CDR1 MNHEY and CDR2 SVGEGT. The CDR3 contains 12 residues.